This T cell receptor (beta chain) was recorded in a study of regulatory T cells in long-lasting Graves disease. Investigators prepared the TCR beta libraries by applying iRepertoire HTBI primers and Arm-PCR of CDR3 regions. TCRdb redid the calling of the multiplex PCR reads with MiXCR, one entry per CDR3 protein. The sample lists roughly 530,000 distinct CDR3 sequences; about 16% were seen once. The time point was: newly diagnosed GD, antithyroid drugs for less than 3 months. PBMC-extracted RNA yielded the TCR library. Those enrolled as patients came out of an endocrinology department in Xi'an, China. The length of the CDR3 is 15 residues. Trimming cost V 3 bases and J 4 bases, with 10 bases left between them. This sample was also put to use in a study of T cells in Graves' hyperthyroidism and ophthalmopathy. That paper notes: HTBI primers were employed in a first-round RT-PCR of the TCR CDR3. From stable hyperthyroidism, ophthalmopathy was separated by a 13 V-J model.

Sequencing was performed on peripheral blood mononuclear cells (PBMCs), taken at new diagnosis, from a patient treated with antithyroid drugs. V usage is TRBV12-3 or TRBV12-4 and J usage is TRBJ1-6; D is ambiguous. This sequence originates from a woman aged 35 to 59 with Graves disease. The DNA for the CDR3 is TGTGCCAGCAGTTTTAAAGGATTTTATAATTCACCCCTCCACTTT. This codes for CASSFKGFYNSPLHF.